What follows is one T cell receptor beta chain and its context. The sample is drawn from a study of blood T cell repertoires in COVID-19. Here immunoSEQ multiplex PCR was the method, and the copy in TCRdb shows in-frame clones only, minus some. In the table there are approximately 300,000 clones, over 75% of which are singletons. Trimming cost V 5 bases and J 1 base, with 14 bases left between them. The germline V gene encodes CDR1 MNHEY and CDR2 SVGEGT. The CDR3 sequence is 15 residues long. Sequenced: peripheral blood. The TCR was taken from a woman aged 45-65 years with active or convalescent COVID-19. V and J are TRBV6-2 or TRBV6-3 and TRBJ1-1; TRBD1 is a possible D gene (6 bases). This chain's CDR3 is CASSPRGMKNTEAFF. CDR3 DNA: TGTGCCAGCAGTCCCAGGGGAATGAAGAACACTGAAGCTTTCTTT.